The sequence of this TCR beta chain was determined in a study of siplizumab effects on memory and regulatory T cells. The germline CDR1 and CDR2 sequences are LNHDA and SQIVND (reference sequence). This CDR3 comprises 15 residues. V lost 3 bases to trimming and J lost 2 bases, with 11 bases between them. For this clone: Its antigen remains unidentified.

Study conclusions and caveats: Naive T cells seemed more diverse than memory cells; they also seemed major alloresponse contributors. Solely a minor proportion of alloreactive clones could be assigned to unstimulated subsets.

Some 9.7 x 10^4 TCR templates were assayed per sample. The data were produced by immunoSEQ multiplex PCR, yet TCRdb's version contains in-frame clones alone and is incomplete. Of over 60,000 clones listed, more than 80% were seen once; the top ten hold roughly 30%. Sequencing input: CD8+ T cells sorted from blood. V gene TRBV19 combines with J gene TRBJ1-5, with D perhaps matching TRBD1 (5 bases). The receptor comes from a human donor in good health. The chain's CDR3 is CASSIGMTGNQPQHF. The CDR3 region has the DNA TGTGCCAGTAGTATCGGAATGACAGGCAATCAGCCCCAGCATTTT.